This paragraph covers one T cell receptor (beta chain) sequence. Its specificity is not known. The record originates from a study of T-cell reconstitution after alpha-beta-depleted transplantation in children. The CDR3 totals 17 residues. The V gene end was trimmed by 0 bases and the J gene end by 8 bases; junction bases not matched to a gene: 8. CDR1 LNHNV and CDR2 YYDKDF come from the germline V gene (reference sequence). Broader study findings: From newly produced T cells came most of the T-cell counts and diversity one year after transplant. From surviving recipient T cells and thymic progenitors came the high day-60 TCRbeta diversity observed in some patients. Expanded graft clones, several hundred of them, were reportedly the source of alpha-beta T cells about two months after transplant.

A library of TCRbeta sequences, prepared with unique molecular identifiers, was generated. TCRdb re-derived calls from the PCR reads in MiXCR, one entry per CDR3 protein. This repertoire shows 700,000 to 950,000 distinct CDR3 sequences, around 17% found once; its top ten account for 5%. This receptor was taken from a male patient younger than 18 who had a stem cell transplant for acute lymphoblastic leukemia, so the T cells may come from the graft donor. The source material was PBMCs, mostly from graft donor cells, sampled 360 days after TCRalphabeta/CD19-depleted stem cell transplant. This chain joins TRBV15 and TRBJ2-1; 12 nucleotides line up with TRBD2. The chain's CDR3 is CATSRELAGGPRDEQFF. DNA for the CDR3: TGTGCCACCAGCAGAGAGCTAGCGGGAGGGCCACGTGATGAGCAGTTCTTC.